The source of this T cell receptor (beta chain) is a study of cytomegalovirus exposure and HLA in healthy donors. In the PCR, 60 Vbeta and 13 Jbeta primers were used. The method was immunoSEQ multiplex PCR; TCRdb's version includes in-frame clones alone and lacks a portion of them. The sample includes 150,000 to 160,000 clones, 82% of them seen just once. J was trimmed by 6 bases and V by 4 bases; bases with no gene match: 3. CDR3 length: 13 residues. Germline V gives CDR1 LGHNA, CDR2 YSLEER. Healthy bone marrow donors made up the donor group. Study observations and caveats: Some V segments, TRBV6-2 and TRBV6-3 among them, were indistinguishable and were therefore excluded. Within an earlier analysis, most TCR beta V segments proved productive either about 87% or about 30% of the time.

About this clone: Its antigen is as yet unknown.

The material sequenced was PBMCs. The receptor was isolated from a woman aged 50 to 60 in good health and CMV-seropositive. This chain links TRBV4-3 with TRBJ2-1; 7 bases match TRBD1. In DNA, the CDR3 is TGCGCCAGCAGCCCCGGGACAGCCAATGAGCAGTTCTTC. This sequence encodes CASSPGTANEQFF.